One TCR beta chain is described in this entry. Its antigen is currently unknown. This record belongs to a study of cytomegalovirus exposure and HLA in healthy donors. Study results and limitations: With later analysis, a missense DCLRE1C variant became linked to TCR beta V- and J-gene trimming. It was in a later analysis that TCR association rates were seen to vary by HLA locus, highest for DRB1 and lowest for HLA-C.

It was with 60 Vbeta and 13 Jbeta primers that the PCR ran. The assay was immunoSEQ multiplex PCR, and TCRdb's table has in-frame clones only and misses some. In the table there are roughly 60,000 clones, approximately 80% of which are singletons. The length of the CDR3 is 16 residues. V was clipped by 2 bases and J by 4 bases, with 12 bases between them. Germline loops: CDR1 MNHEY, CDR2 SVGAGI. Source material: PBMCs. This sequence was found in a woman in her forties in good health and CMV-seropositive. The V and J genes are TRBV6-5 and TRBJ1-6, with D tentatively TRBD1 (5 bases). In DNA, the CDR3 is TGTGCCAGCAGTTACAACGCAGGGCTGTATAATTCACCCCTCCACTTT. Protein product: CASSYNAGLYNSPLHF.